This is a list of T cell receptor beta chains from one sample in a study of blood T cell repertoires in COVID-19. Sequenced by immunoSEQ multiplex PCR; TCRdb stores in-frame clones only, minus some. The profile shows some 180,000 clones, about 85% of them singletons. Sequencing input: peripheral blood. Every receptor here comes from a woman of 80 years or more with COVID-19, enrolled during active disease. Each CDR3 is given with its conserved first and last residue. Fields, in order: D gene, clone size, V gene, J gene, CDR3 protein, CDR3 DNA. A D gene is named only where the DNA matches it firmly. The size field is filled for only some rows; it gives once, few, many or a size class.

D: .
size: .
V: TRBV2
J: TRBJ1-4
CDR3: CASSGYGNEKLFF
DNA: TGTGCCAGCTCAGGGTACGGAAATGAAAAACTGTTTTTT

D: TRBD1
size: .
V: TRBV29-1
J: TRBJ1-2
CDR3: CSVDRQGTGYTF
DNA: TGCAGCGTTGACCGACAGGGGACTGGCTACACCTTC

D: .
size: .
V: TRBV5-1
J: TRBJ2-2
CDR3: CASSLLEFTGELFF
DNA: TGCGCCAGCAGCTTGCTCGAGTTCACCGGGGAGCTGTTTTTT

D: .
size: .
V: TRBV5-6
J: TRBJ2-6
CDR3: CASSLGGNVLTF
DNA: TGTGCCAGCAGCTTGGGAGGCAACGTCCTGACTTTC

D: TRBD2
size: .
V: TRBV11-3
J: TRBJ2-1
CDR3: CASSRSSGGYEQFF
DNA: TGTGCCAGCTCTAGGTCTAGCGGGGGCTATGAGCAGTTCTTC

D: .
size: .
V: TRBV28
J: TRBJ1-3
CDR3: CASSFRANSGNTIYF
DNA: TGTGCCAGCAGTTTCAGGGCCAACTCTGGAAACACCATATATTTT

D: .
size: .
V: TRBV3-1/TRBV3-2
J: TRBJ1-2
CDR3: CASSPLTSPTNYGYTF
DNA: TGTGCCAGCAGCCCCCTAACTTCCCCAACTAACTATGGCTACACCTTC

D: .
size: .
V: TRBV6-5
J: TRBJ2-7
CDR3: CASSLRDTVSYEQYF
DNA: TGTGCCAGCAGTCTCCGGGACACCGTCTCCTACGAGCAGTACTTC

D: .
size: .
V: TRBV25-1
J: TRBJ1-2
CDR3: CASSDSDRYGYTF
DNA: TGTGCCAGCAGTGATTCGGACAGATATGGCTACACCTTC

D: .
size: once
V: TRBV19
J: TRBJ1-1
CDR3: CASSIILGGGTEAFF
DNA: TGTGCCAGTAGTATTATACTCGGGGGTGGAACTGAAGCTTTCTTT

D: .
size: .
V: TRBV20-1
J: TRBJ2-7
CDR3: CSASLGAGEQYF
DNA: TGCAGTGCTAGTTTAGGCGCGGGGGAGCAGTACTTC

D: .
size: .
V: TRBV11-2
J: TRBJ2-2
CDR3: CASSLGALANTGELFF
DNA: TGTGCCAGCAGCTTAGGAGCACTAGCGAACACCGGGGAGCTGTTTTTT

D: .
size: .
V: TRBV10-3
J: TRBJ1-3
CDR3: CATRGGVTPGNTIYF
DNA: TGTGCCACCCGGGGGGGGGTCACCCCTGGAAACACCATATATTTT

D: TRBD2
size: .
V: TRBV19
J: TRBJ2-2
CDR3: CASSYTSGTLTGELFF
DNA: TGTGCCAGTAGCTACACTAGCGGGACACTCACCGGGGAGCTGTTTTTT

D: TRBD2
size: .
V: TRBV10-3
J: TRBJ2-5
CDR3: CAISTTSGNQETQYF
DNA: TGTGCCATCAGCACGACTAGCGGGAACCAAGAGACCCAGTACTTC

D: .
size: once
V: TRBV6-1
J: TRBJ1-3
CDR3: CASSERRDLSGNTIYF
DNA: TGTGCCAGCAGTGAGCGGCGGGACCTCTCTGGAAACACCATATATTTT

D: .
size: .
V: TRBV20-1
J: TRBJ1-2
CDR3: CSASIGANGYTF
DNA: TGCAGTGCTAGTATAGGGGCTAATGGCTACACCTTC

D: TRBD2
size: few
V: TRBV3-1/TRBV3-2
J: TRBJ2-3
CDR3: CASSPYSGGFVDTQYF
DNA: TGTGCCAGCAGTCCCTATAGCGGGGGGTTCGTAGATACGCAGTATTTT

D: .
size: few
V: TRBV3-1/TRBV3-2
J: TRBJ2-1
CDR3: CASSARLNEQFF
DNA: TGTGCCAGCAGCGCCCGGTTGAATGAGCAGTTCTTC

D: .
size: .
V: TRBV3-1/TRBV3-2
J: TRBJ1-2
CDR3: CASSQGGRDYGYTF
DNA: TGTGCCAGCAGCCAAGGGGGCAGGGACTATGGCTACACCTTC

D: .
size: .
V: TRBV28
J: TRBJ2-1
CDR3: CASSLSPNEQFF
DNA: TGTGCCAGCAGTTTGTCCCCAAATGAGCAGTTCTTC

D: .
size: .
V: TRBV19
J: TRBJ1-2
CDR3: CASSNRPTEYYGYTF
DNA: TGTGCCAGTAGCAACCGACCGACAGAGTACTATGGCTACACCTTC

D: .
size: .
V: TRBV6-1
J: TRBJ1-3
CDR3: CASSERGSNTIYF
DNA: TGTGCCAGCAGTGAACGAGGGTCCAACACCATATATTTT